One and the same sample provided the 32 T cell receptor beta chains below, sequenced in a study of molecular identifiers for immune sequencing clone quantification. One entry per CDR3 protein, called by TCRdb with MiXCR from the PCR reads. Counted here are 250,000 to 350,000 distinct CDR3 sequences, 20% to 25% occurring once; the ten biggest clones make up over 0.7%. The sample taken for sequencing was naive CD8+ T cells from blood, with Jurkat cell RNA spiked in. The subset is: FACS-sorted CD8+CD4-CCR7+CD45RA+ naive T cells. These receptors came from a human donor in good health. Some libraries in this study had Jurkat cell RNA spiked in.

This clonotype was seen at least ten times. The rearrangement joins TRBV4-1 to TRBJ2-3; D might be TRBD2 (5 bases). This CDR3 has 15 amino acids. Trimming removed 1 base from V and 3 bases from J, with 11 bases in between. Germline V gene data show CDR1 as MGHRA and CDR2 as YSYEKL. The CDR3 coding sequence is TGCGCCAGCAGCCAAGGACCGGGGATGACAGATACGCAGTATTTT. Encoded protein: CASSQGPGMTDTQYF.

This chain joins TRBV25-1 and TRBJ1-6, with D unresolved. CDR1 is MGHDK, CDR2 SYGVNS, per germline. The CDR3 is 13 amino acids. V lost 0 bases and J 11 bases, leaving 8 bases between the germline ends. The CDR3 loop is CASSEYFGAPLHF. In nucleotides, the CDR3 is TGTGCCAGCAGTGAATACTTCGGGGCACCCCTCCACTTT. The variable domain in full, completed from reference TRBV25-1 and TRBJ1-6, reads EADIYQTPRYLVIGTGKKITLECSQTMGHDKMYWYQQDPGMELHLIHYSYGVNSTEKGDLSSESTVSRIRTEHFPLTLESARPSHTSQYLCASSEYFGAPLHFGNGTRLTVT.

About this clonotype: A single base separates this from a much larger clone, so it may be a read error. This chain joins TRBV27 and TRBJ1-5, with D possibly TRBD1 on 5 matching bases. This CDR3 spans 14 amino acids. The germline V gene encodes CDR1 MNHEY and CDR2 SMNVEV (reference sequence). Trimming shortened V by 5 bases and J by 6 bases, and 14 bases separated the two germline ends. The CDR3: CASSQRGDLQPQHF. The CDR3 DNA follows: TGTGCCAGCAGTCAAAGGGGCGACCTTCAGCCCCAGCATTTT.

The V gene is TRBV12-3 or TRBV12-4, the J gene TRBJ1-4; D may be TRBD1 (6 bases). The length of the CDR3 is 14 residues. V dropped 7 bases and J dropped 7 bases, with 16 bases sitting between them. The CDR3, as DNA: TGTGCCAGCAATTTGGAGGGGGTCGGTGAAAAACTGTTTTTT. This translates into CASNLEGVGEKLFF.

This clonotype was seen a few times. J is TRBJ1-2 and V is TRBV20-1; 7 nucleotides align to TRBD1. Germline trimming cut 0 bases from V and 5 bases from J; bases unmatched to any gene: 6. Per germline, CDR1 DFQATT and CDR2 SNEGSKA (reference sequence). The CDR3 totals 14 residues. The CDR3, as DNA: TGCAGTGCTAGAGATCCTCAGGGGGTATATGGCTACACCTTC. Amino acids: CSARDPQGVYGYTF.

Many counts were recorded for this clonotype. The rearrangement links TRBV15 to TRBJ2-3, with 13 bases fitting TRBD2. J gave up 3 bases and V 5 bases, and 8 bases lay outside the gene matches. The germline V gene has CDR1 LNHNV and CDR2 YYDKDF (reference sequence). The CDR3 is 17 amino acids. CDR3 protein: CATSPLRLAGGTDTQYF. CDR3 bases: TGTGCCACCAGCCCCCTCCGACTAGCGGGGGGTACAGATACGCAGTATTTT.

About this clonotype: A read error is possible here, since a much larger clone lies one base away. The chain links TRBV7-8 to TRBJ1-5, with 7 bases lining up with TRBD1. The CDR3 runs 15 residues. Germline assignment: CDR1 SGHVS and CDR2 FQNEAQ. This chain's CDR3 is CASSNTGASNQSQHF. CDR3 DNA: TGTGCCAGCAGCAACACAGGGGCTAGCAATCAGTCCCAGCATTTT.

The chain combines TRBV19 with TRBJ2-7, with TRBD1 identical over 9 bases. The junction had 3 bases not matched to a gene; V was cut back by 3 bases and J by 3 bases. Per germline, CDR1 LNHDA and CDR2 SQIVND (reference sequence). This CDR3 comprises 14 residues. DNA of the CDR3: TGTGCCAGTAGTATCCAGACAGGGGGCTACGAGCAGTACTTC. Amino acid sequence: CASSIQTGGYEQYF.

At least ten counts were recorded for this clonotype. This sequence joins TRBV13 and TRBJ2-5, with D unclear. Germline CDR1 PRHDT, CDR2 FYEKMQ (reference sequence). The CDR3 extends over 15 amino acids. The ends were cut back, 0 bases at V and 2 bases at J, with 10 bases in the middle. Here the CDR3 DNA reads TGTGCCAGCAGCTTAGGGCGGATGACTCAAGAGACCCAGTACTTC. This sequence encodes CASSLGRMTQETQYF.

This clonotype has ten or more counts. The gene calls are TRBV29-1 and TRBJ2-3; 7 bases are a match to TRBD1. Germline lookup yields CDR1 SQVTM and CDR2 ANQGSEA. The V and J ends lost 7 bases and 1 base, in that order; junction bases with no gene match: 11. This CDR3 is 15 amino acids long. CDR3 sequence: CSGTPVGQGTDTQYF. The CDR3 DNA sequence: TGCAGCGGGACACCCGTCGGACAGGGCACAGATACGCAGTATTTT.

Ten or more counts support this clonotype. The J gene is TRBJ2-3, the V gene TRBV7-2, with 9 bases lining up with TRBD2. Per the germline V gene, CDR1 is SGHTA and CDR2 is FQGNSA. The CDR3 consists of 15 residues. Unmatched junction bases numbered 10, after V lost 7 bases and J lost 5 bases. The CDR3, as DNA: TGTGCCAGCACCGACCCGGGACTAGCTAAAGATACGCAGTATTTT. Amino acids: CASTDPGLAKDTQYF. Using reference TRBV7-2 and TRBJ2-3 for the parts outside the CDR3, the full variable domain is GAGVSQSPSNKVTEKGKDVELRCDPISGHTALYWYRQSLGQGLEFLIYFQGNSAPDKSGLPSDRFSAERTGGSVSTLTIQRTQQEDSAVYLCASTDPGLAKDTQYFGPGTRLTVL.

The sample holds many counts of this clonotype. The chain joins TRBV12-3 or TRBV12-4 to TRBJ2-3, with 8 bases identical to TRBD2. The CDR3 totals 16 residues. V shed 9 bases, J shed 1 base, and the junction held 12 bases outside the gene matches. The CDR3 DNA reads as TGTGCCAGTTCCCCCGGGGGGGGGCTAGGCACAGATACGCAGTATTTT. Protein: CASSPGGGLGTDTQYF.

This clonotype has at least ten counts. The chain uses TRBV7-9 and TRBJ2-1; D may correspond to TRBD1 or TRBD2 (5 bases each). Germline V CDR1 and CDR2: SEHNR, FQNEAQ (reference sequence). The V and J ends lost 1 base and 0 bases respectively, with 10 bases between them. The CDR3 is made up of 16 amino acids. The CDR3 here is CASSLGGALSYNEQFF. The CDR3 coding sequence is TGTGCCAGCAGCTTAGGAGGGGCGCTCTCCTACAATGAGCAGTTCTTC.

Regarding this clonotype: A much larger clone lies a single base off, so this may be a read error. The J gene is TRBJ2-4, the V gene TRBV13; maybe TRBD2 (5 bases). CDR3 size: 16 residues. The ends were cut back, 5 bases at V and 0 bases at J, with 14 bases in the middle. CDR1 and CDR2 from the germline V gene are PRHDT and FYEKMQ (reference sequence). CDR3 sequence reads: CASSLMGSLAKNIQYF. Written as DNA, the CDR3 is TGTGCCAGCAGCCTGATGGGGAGTTTAGCCAAAAACATTCAGTACTTC. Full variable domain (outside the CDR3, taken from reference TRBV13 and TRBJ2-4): AAGVIQSPRHLIKEKRETATLKCYPIPRHDTVYWYQQGPGQDPQFLISFYEKMQSDKGSIPDRFSAQQFSDYHSELNMSSLELGDSALYFCASSLMGSLAKNIQYFGAGTRLSVL.

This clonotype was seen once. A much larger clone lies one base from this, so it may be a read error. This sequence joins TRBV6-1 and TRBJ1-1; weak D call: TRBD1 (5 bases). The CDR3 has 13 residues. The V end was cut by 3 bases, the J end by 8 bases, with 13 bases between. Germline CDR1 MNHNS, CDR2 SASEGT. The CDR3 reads CASSDWREGEAFF. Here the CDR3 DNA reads TGTGCCAGCAGTGATTGGAGGGAGGGGGAAGCTTTCTTT.

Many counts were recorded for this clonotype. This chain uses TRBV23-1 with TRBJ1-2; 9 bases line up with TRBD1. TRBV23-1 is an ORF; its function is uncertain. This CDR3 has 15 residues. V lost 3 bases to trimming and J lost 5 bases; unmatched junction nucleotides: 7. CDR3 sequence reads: CASSQPGTGLYGYTF. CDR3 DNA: TGCGCCAGCAGTCAGCCCGGGACAGGGTTGTATGGCTACACCTTC.

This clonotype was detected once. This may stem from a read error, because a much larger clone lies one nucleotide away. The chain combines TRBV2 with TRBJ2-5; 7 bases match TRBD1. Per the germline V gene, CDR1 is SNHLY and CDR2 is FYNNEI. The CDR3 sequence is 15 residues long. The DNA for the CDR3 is TGTGCCAGCAGTGGAGGGGGCAGCACCCAAGAGGCCCAGTACTTC. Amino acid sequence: CASSGGGSTQEAQYF.

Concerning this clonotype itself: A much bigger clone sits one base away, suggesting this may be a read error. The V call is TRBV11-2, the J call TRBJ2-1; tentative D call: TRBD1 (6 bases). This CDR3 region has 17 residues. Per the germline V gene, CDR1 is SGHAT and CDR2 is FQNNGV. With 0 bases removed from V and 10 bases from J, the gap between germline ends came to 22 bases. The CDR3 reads CASSLEGQKLQIREQFF. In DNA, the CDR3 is TGTGCCAGCAGCTTAGAAGGACAGAAGCTTCAGATCAGGGAGCAGTTCTTC.

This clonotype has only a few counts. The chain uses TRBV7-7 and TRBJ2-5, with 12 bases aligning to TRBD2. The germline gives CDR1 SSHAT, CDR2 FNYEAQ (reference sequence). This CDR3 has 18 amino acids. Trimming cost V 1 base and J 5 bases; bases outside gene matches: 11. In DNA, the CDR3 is TGTGCCAGCAGCTTAGTGATGGCTAGCGGGGGGGCCCACGAGACCCAGTACTTC. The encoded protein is CASSLVMASGGAHETQYF.

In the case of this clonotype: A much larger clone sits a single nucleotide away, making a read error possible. For the CDR3, the DNA is TGTGCCAGCAGCCCCGGGACGGAGAGCTCTGGAAACACCATATATTTT. Translating gives CASSPGTESSGNTIYF. The chain is built from TRBV9 and TRBJ1-3; a possible D gene is TRBD1 (5 bases). The CDR3 runs to 16 residues. V shed 4 bases and J shed 0 bases, with 14 bases lying between them. Looked up from germline, CDR1 is SGDLS and CDR2 is YYNGEE.

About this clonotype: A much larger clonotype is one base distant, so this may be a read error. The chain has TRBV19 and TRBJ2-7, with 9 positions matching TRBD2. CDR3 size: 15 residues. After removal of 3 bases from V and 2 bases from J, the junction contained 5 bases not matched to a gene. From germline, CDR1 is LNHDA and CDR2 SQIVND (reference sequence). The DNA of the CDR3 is TGTGCCAGTAGTATTAGCGGGGGAAGCCCCTACGAGCAGTACTTC. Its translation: CASSISGGSPYEQYF. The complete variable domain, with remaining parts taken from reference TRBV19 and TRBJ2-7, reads DGGITQSPKYLFRKEGQNVTLSCEQNLNHDAMYWYRQDPGQGLRLIYYSQIVNDFQKGDIAEGYSVSREKKESFPLTVTSAQKNPTAFYLCASSISGGSPYEQYFGPGTRLTVT.

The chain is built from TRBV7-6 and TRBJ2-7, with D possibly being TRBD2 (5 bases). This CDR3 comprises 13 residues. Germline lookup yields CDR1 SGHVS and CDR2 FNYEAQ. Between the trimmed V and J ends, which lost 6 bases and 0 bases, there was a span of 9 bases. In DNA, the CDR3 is TGTGCCAGCAGTAGCGCAGCCTCCTACGAGCAGTACTTC. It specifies CASSSAASYEQYF.

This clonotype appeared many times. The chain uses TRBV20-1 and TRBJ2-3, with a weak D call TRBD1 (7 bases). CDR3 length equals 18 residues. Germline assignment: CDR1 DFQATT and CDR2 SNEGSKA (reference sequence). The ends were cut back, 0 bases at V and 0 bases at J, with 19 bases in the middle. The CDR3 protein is CSARDRRGRPTSTDTQYF. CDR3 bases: TGCAGTGCTAGAGATCGCAGGGGGAGGCCAACGAGCACAGATACGCAGTATTTT.

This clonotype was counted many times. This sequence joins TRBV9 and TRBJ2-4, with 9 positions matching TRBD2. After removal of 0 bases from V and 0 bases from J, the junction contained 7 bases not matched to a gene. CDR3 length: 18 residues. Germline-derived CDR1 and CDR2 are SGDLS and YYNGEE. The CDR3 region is CASSVGASGVLAKNIQYF. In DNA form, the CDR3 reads TGTGCCAGCAGCGTAGGTGCTAGCGGGGTACTAGCCAAAAACATTCAGTACTTC.

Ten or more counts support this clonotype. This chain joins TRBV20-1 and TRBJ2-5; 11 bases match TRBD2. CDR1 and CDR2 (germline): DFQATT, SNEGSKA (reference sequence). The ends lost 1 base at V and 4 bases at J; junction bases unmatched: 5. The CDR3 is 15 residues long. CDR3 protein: CSARVLAGGLETQYF. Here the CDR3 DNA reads TGCAGTGCTAGAGTGCTAGCGGGAGGTTTAGAGACCCAGTACTTC.

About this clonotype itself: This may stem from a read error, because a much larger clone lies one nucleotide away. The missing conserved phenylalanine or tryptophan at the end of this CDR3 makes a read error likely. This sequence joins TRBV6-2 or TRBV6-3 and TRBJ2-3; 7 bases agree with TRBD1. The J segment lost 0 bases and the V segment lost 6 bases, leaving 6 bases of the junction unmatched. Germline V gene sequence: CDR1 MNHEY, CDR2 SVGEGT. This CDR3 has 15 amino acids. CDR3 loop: CASSPGQTSTDTQYL. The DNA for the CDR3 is TGTGCCAGCAGCCCGGGACAGACTAGCACAGATACGCAGTATCTT.

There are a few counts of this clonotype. CDR3 bases: TGTGCCAGCAGCTTTTTTCAGGGGGATAGGGAGACCCAGTACTTC. Protein: CASSFFQGDRETQYF. This rearrangement joins TRBV7-2 to TRBJ2-5; the match to TRBD1 covers 7 bases. Per the germline V gene, CDR1 is SGHTA and CDR2 is FQGNSA. V lost 3 bases, J lost 5 bases, and 9 bases stayed unmatched. The CDR3 covers 15 residues.

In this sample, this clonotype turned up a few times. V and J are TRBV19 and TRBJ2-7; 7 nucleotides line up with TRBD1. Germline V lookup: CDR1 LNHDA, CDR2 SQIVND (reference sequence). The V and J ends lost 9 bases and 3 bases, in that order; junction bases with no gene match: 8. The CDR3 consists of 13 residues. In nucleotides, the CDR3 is TGTGCCAGCGCACCGGGACAGATCTACGAGCAGTACTTC. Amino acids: CASAPGQIYEQYF.

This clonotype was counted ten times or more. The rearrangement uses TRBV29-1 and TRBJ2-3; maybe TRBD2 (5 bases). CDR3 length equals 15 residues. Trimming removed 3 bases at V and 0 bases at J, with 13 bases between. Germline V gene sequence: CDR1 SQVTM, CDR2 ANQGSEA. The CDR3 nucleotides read TGCAGCGTTGACGGGGAGCTGCCTAGCACAGATACGCAGTATTTT. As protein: CSVDGELPSTDTQYF.

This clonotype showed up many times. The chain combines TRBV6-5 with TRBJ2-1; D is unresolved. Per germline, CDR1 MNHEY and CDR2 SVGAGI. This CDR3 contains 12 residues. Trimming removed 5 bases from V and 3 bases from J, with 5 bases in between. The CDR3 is CASSTDYNEQFF. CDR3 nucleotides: TGTGCCAGCAGTACAGACTACAATGAGCAGTTCTTC.

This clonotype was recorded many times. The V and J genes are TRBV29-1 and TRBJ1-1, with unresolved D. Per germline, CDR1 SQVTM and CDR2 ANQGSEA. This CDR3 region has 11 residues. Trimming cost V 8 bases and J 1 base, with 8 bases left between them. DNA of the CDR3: TGCAGCATTGGGCAGAACACTGAAGCTTTCTTT. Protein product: CSIGQNTEAFF.

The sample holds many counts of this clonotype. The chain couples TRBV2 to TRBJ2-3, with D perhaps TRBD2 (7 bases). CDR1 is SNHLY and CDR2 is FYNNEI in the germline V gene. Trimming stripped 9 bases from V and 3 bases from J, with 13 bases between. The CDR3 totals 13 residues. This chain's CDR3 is CARKGGSTDTQYF. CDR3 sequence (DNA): TGTGCCAGAAAGGGGGGGTCAACAGATACGCAGTATTTT.